The clone carrying this T cell receptor (beta chain) was detected many times. This entry belongs to a study of regulatory T cells in long-lasting Graves disease. Study information: Antithyroid drug exposure in newly diagnosed Graves' patients had lasted under 3 months.

Time point indicated: newly diagnosed GD, antithyroid drugs for less than 3 months. Isolated PBMC RNA provided the starting material for the TCR library. Arm-PCR with iRepertoire HTBI primers amplified the CDR3 regions for these TCR beta libraries. TCRdb independently ran MiXCR on the multiplex PCR reads; one entry per CDR3 protein. Of 550,000 to 650,000 distinct CDR3 sequences listed, roughly 16% are singletons. The CDR3 consists of 16 residues. CDR1 is MNHNS and CDR2 is SASEGT in the germline V gene. The V segment lost 7 bases and the J segment 1 base; nucleotides outside the gene matches: 12. This sample was also put to use in a study of T cells in Graves' hyperthyroidism and ophthalmopathy.

The J gene is TRBJ2-7, the V gene TRBV6-1; 8 nucleotides agree with TRBD2. The specimen was peripheral blood mononuclear cells (PBMCs), collected at new diagnosis, from a patient treated with antithyroid drugs. The sequence derives from a man aged 18 to 30 with Graves disease. The CDR3 coding sequence is TGTGCCAGCAAGTTCCTCACTAGCGGAGTTTCCTACGAGCAGTACTTC. It yields the protein CASKFLTSGVSYEQYF.